This T cell receptor beta chain was identified during a study of control samples from healthy donors and cancer patients. Measured with immunoSEQ multiplex PCR; TCRdb has only the in-frame clones, and not every one. This table holds some 250,000 clones, roughly four fifths found once. Sequenced: PBMCs. This TCR was recovered from a woman in her fifties or sixties with lung cancer.

CDR3 sequence reads: CASSRDRIGEQYF. CDR3 DNA: TGTGCCAGTAGTCGGGACAGGATAGGGGAGCAGTACTTC. The V call is TRBV19, the J call TRBJ2-7, with 8 bases fitting TRBD1. The CDR3 runs to 13 residues. V trimming: 5 bases; J trimming: 7 bases; junction bases outside the gene matches: 7. Looked up from germline, CDR1 is LNHDA and CDR2 is SQIVND (reference sequence).